The next 6 T cell receptor beta chains were all read from a single sample in a study of vaccination and CD4 T cells after COVID-19. Described time point: late sampling 161 to 241 days after vaccination in three convalescent patients. From the PCR reads, TCRdb called clonotypes with MiXCR, one entry per CDR3 protein. The table shows about 31,000 distinct CDR3 sequences, with 49% occurring only once. The sample in question was CD4+ T cells from blood, obtained about 7 months after SARS-CoV-2 vaccination. Source of these receptors: a human donor who had recovered from COVID-19.

This clonotype was observed a handful of times. The DNA of the CDR3 is TGTGCCACCAGCCCTCCGGGAGAACGGGACGAGCAGTACTTC. This sequence encodes CATSPPGERDEQYF. The V gene is TRBV15, the J gene TRBJ2-7; a weak D match, TRBD2 (6 bases). CDR3 length: 14 residues. The V gene lost 5 bases and the J gene lost 5 bases, with 16 bases spanning the gap. Germline V gene sequence: CDR1 LNHNV, CDR2 YYDKDF (reference sequence).

The rearrangement links TRBV4-1 to TRBJ2-7, with 9 bases fitting TRBD1. The germline gives CDR1 MGHRA, CDR2 YSYEKL. The CDR3 length is 14 residues. The J segment lost 4 bases and the V segment lost 8 bases, leaving 9 bases of the junction unmatched. In DNA form, the CDR3 reads TGCGCCAGCGGGTCCGGGACAGGGAGGTACGAGCAGTACTTC. Residues: CASGSGTGRYEQYF.

V is TRBV11-3 and J is TRBJ2-7, with 13 bases aligning to TRBD2. Trimming cost V 4 bases and J 7 bases; bases outside gene matches: 7. In germline, CDR1 is SGHNT, CDR2 YENEEA. This CDR3 is 15 amino acids long. In nucleotides, the CDR3 is TGTGCCAGCAGCTCGGGGACTAGCGGGACAAATGAGCAGTACTTC. Protein: CASSSGTSGTNEQYF.

The rearrangement joins TRBV6-1 to TRBJ1-5, with TRBD1 as a possible D gene (5 bases). V lost 5 bases, J lost 6 bases, and 8 bases lay in between. CDR1 MNHNS and CDR2 SASEGT come from the germline V gene. The CDR3 has 12 residues. CDR3 sequence reads: CASSQGSQPQHF. DNA for the CDR3: TGTGCCAGCAGTCAGGGCTCTCAGCCCCAGCATTTT.

The chain links TRBV7-2 to TRBJ2-1, with D uncertain. The CDR3 loop spans 15 amino acids. Germline assignment: CDR1 SGHTA and CDR2 FQGNSA. The V and J ends lost 0 bases and 0 bases respectively, with 6 bases between them. DNA of the CDR3: TGTGCCAGCAGCTTAGCTTATAGCTCCTACAATGAGCAGTTCTTC. This encodes CASSLAYSSYNEQFF.

The J gene is TRBJ2-7, the V gene TRBV20-1; D is perhaps TRBD1 (6 bases). V shed 3 bases and J shed 3 bases, with 15 bases lying between them. The CDR3 has 14 amino acids. The germline V gene encodes CDR1 DFQATT and CDR2 SNEGSKA (reference sequence). CDR3 region: CSASSGKGDYEQYF. The CDR3 bases are TGCAGTGCTAGTTCCGGGAAGGGGGACTACGAGCAGTACTTC.